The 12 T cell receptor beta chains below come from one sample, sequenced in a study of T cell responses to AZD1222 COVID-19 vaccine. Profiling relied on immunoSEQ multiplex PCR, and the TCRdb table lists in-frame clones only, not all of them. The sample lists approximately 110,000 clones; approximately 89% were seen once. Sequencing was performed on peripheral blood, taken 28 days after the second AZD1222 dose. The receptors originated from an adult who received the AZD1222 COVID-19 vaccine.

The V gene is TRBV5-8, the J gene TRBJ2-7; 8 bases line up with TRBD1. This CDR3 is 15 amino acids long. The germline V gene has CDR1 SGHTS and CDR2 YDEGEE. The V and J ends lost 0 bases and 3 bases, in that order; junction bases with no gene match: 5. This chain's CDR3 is CASSLAPGGVYEQYF. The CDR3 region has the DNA TGTGCCAGCAGCTTGGCCCCAGGGGGCGTCTACGAGCAGTACTTC.

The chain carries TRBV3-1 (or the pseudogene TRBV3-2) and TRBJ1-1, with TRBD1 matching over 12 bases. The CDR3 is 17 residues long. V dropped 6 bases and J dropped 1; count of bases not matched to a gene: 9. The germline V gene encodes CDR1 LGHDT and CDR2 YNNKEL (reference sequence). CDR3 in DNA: TGTGCCAGCAGTTCCGGGACAGGGGGCAAGGGGAACACTGAAGCTTTCTTT. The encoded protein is CASSSGTGGKGNTEAFF.

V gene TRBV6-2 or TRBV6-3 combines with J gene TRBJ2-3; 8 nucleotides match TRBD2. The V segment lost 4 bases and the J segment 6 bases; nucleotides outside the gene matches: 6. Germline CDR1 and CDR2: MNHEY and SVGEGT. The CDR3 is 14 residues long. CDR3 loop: CASSSSGGWDTQYF. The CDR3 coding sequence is TGTGCCAGCAGTTCGTCGGGGGGGTGGGATACGCAGTATTTT.

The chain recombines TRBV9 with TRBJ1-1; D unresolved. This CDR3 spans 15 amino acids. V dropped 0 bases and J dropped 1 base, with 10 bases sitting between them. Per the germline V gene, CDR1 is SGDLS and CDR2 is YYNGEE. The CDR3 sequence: CASSVGVTSNTEAFF. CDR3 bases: TGTGCCAGCAGCGTAGGTGTAACATCGAACACTGAAGCTTTCTTT.

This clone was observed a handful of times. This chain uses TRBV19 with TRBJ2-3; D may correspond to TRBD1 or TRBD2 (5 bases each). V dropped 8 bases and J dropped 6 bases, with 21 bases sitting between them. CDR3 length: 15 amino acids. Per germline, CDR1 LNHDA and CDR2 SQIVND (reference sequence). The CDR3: CASLETGTPPDTQYF. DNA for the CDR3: TGTGCCAGTCTAGAGACCGGGACCCCGCCGGATACGCAGTATTTT.

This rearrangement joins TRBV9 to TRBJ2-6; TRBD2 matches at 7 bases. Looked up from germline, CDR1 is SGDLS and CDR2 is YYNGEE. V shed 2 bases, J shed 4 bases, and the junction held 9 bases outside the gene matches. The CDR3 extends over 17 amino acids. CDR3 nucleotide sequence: TGTGCCAGCAGCGTGGGAGGGGACCGGCTCGGGGCCAACGTCCTGACTTTC. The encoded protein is CASSVGGDRLGANVLTF.

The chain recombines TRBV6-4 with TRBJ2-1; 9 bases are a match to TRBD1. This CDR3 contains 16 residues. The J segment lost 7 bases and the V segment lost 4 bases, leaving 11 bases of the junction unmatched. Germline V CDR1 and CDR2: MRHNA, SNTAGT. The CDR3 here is CASSAGGRQGVNEQFF. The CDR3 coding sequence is TGTGCCAGCAGTGCAGGGGGACGACAGGGGGTGAATGAGCAGTTCTTC.

The CDR3 nucleotides read TGTGCCAGCAGTGGGGACACGTTTGAAGCTTTCTTT. This codes for CASSGDTFEAFF. The chain links TRBV12-3 or TRBV12-4 to TRBJ1-1; possible D gene TRBD1, 6 bases. The CDR3 loop spans 12 amino acids. Trimming took 5 bases from V and 7 from J, leaving 11 bases between them.

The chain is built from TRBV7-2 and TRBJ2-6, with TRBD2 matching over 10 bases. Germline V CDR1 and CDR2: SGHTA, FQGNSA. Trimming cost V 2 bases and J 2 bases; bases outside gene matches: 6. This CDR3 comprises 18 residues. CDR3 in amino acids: CASSLWASGGAGANVLTF. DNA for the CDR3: TGTGCCAGCAGCTTATGGGCTAGCGGGGGCGCTGGGGCCAACGTCCTGACTTTC.

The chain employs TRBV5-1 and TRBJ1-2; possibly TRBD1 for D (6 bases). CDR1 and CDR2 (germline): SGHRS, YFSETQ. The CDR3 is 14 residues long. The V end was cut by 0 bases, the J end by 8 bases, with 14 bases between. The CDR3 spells CASSLGTGAEGYTF. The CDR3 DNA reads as TGCGCCAGCAGCTTGGGTACGGGGGCTGAAGGCTACACCTTC.

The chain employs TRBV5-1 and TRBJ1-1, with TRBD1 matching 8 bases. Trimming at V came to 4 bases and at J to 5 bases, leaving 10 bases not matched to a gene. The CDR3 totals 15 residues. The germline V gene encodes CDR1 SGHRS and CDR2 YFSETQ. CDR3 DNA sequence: TGCGCCAGCAGCCCCTCGGACAGGGCAAGAACTGAAGCTTTCTTT. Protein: CASSPSDRARTEAFF. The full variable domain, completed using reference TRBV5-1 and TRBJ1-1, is KAGVTQTPRYLIKTRGQQVTLSCSPISGHRSVSWYQQTPGQGLQFLFEYFSETQRNKGNFPGRFSGRQFSNSRSEMNVSTLELGDSALYLCASSPSDRARTEAFFGQGTRLTVV.

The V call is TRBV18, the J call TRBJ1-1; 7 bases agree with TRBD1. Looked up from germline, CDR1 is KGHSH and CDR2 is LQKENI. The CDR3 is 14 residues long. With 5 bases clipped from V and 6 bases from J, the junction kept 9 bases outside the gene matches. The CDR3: CASSSGQKRAEAFF. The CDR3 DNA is TGTGCCAGCTCATCGGGACAGAAGAGGGCTGAAGCTTTCTTT. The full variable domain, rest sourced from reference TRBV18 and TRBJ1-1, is NAGVMQNPRHLVRRRGQEARLRCSPMKGHSHVYWYRQLPEEGLKFMVYLQKENIIDESGMPKERFSAEFPKEGPSILRIQQVVRGDSAAYFCASSSGQKRAEAFFGQGTRLTVV.